The clone carrying this T cell receptor (beta chain) was detected only a few times. The sample is drawn from a study of CD8 T cells in ankylosing spondylitis. Germline V gene data show CDR1 as SGHRS and CDR2 as YFSETQ. The CDR3 consists of 15 residues. V was pared by 0 bases and J by 3 bases, with 11 bases between. Generation of TCR beta libraries employed quantitative 5'-RACE incorporating molecular barcodes. From the 5' RACE reads, TCRdb called clonotypes with MiXCR, one entry per CDR3 protein. The sample contains just over 300,000 distinct CDR3 sequences, around 20% of which appear only once. The V gene is TRBV5-1, the J gene TRBJ2-3; D gene uncertain. The TCR originated in a female donor with ankylosing spondylitis or in good health (not recorded which). Sequencing was carried out using blood, either unsorted or a sorted T cell fraction (not recorded which). The CDR3 here is CASSLAEARTDTQYF. In DNA form, the CDR3 reads TGCGCCAGCAGCTTGGCCGAGGCTCGGACAGATACGCAGTATTTT.